A selection of T cell receptor beta chains follows, all from one sample in a study of PD-L1 blockade in urothelial cancer. Repertoires were generated with immunoSEQ multiplex PCR, while TCRdb's copy carries only in-frame clones and drops some. The table shows approximately 71,000 clones, with around nine tenths occurring only once. The sample was PBMCs, taken around atezolizumab (anti-PD-L1) treatment. These receptors were obtained from a man aged 55 to 70 with urothelial cancer. CDR3s include the opening cysteine and the closing phenylalanine or tryptophan. A D gene is named only where the DNA matches it firmly. Clone size is not always given. Where it is, it says once, few, many or a class for expanded clones.

D gene	J gene	clone size	V gene	CDR3 DNA	CDR3 protein
NA	TRBJ2-2	NA	TRBV5-6	TGTGCCAGCAGACCGTTTGACTCGTCCGGGGAGCTGTTTTTT	CASRPFDSSGELFF
NA	TRBJ1-2	NA	TRBV5-8	TGTGCCAGCAGCCCGTATCCAACCTTTGCAGCTAACTATGGCTACACCTTC	CASSPYPTFAANYGYTF
TRBD2	TRBJ2-3	NA	TRBV7-2	TGTGCCAGCAGCTCTATAGCGGGAGGGCCCACAGATACGCAGTATTTT	CASSSIAGGPTDTQYF
NA	TRBJ2-3	NA	TRBV11-2	TGTGCCAGCAGCTTAGGGGGGGCAGATACGCAGTATTTT	CASSLGGADTQYF
TRBD2	TRBJ2-7	once	TRBV6-1	TGTGCCAGCAGTGGGACTAGCGGGGGGGCCGGGTCCTACGAGCAGTACTTC	CASSGTSGGAGSYEQYF
TRBD2	TRBJ2-2	NA	TRBV6-1	TGTGCCAGCAGTTTGCGTTCTAGCGGGGGCGGGGAGCTGTTTTTT	CASSLRSSGGGELFF
NA	TRBJ2-6	NA	TRBV5-1	TGCGCCAGCAGCTTGGAAGGAGCTGGGGCCAACGTCCTGACTTTC	CASSLEGAGANVLTF
NA	TRBJ2-6	NA	TRBV6-6	TGTGCCAGCAGAACTGAGAGCTCTGGGGCCAACGTCCTGACTTTC	CASRTESSGANVLTF
TRBD1	TRBJ2-7	NA	TRBV5-1	TGCGCCAGCAGCTTAGTCCCGGGACAGACCTACGAGCAGTACTTC	CASSLVPGQTYEQYF
TRBD1	TRBJ1-2	NA	TRBV4-1	TGCGCCAGCAGCCCGAACCGGGACAGCTCAATAGGGTATGGCTACACCTTC	CASSPNRDSSIGYGYTF
NA	TRBJ1-2	NA	TRBV10-3	TGTGCCATCAGCCCAGGCGGGCGGGGCTACACCTTC	CAISPGGRGYTF
NA	TRBJ2-3	NA	TRBV11-2	TGTGCCAGCAGCGCTTCGAAGGGGCAGGTAGATACGCAGTATTTT	CASSASKGQVDTQYF
TRBD1	TRBJ2-2	NA	TRBV7-9	TGTGCCAGCAGTACCGAGACAGGGGGCGGCACCGGGGAGCTGTTTTTT	CASSTETGGGTGELFF
TRBD1	TRBJ1-4	NA	TRBV10-1	TGCGCCAGCAATAATGGACAGGGAAGTGAAAAACTGTTTTTT	CASNNGQGSEKLFF
TRBD1	TRBJ1-6	once	TRBV7-9	TGTGCCAGCAGTCTTGGGGACAGGGGGCTTTATTCACCCCTCCACTTT	CASSLGDRGLYSPLHF
NA	TRBJ2-5	NA	TRBV9	TGTGCCAGCAGCGTAGAGGAGGGGGGGCTGGAGACCCAGTACTTC	CASSVEEGGLETQYF
NA	TRBJ2-5	once	TRBV11-2	TGTGCCAGCAGCTTTTCAGGGCAAGAGACCCAGTACTTC	CASSFSGQETQYF
NA	TRBJ2-7	NA	TRBV4-3	TGCGCCAGCAGCCAAGATGCGGGGGCCGCCTACGAGCAGTACTTC	CASSQDAGAAYEQYF
TRBD2	TRBJ2-1	NA	TRBV10-1	TGCGCCAGCAGTGTTAGGAGGACTAGCGGGAGAAAAGGTGAGCAGTTCTTC	CASSVRRTSGRKGEQFF
TRBD2	TRBJ2-1	NA	TRBV7-2	TGTGCCAGCAGCTTAGCTGGGACTAGCGGCCTCCTACAGCAGTTCTTC	CASSLAGTSGLLQQFF
TRBD2	TRBJ2-1	NA	TRBV9	TGTGCCAGCAGCGTAGACCGGCTAGCGGGGACCGGGCAGTTCTTC	CASSVDRLAGTGQFF
TRBD2	TRBJ2-3	NA	TRBV11-2	TGTGCCAGCAGCTCGTTTAGCGGGGGGGCCGACCATACGCAGTATTTT	CASSSFSGGADHTQYF
TRBD1	TRBJ2-5	NA	TRBV10-3	TGTGCCGCAGGTGGGAGACTCGAGGACAGGGAAAGGGAGACCCAGTACTTC	CAAGGRLEDRERETQYF
TRBD2	TRBJ2-6	once	TRBV7-2	TGTGCCAGCAGCTTAGGGCGGGGGGCTGCCGGGAACGTCCTGACTTTC	CASSLGRGAAGNVLTF
NA	TRBJ1-1	NA	TRBV9	TGTGCCAGCAGCCGAGGCCCCGCCAGCACTGAAGCTTTCTTT	CASSRGPASTEAFF
NA	TRBJ2-7	NA	TRBV11-3	TGTGCCAGCCCCGGACAGTCCTACGAGCAGTACTTC	CASPGQSYEQYF
TRBD1	TRBJ1-1	NA	TRBV11-2	TGTGCCAGCAGCGCCCACAGGGGGATGAACACTGAAGCTTTCTTT	CASSAHRGMNTEAFF
NA	TRBJ1-1	NA	TRBV6-1	TGTGCCAGCAGCCAACAGGGTACCACTGAAGCTTTCTTT	CASSQQGTTEAFF
TRBD1	TRBJ2-7	NA	TRBV6-1	TGTGCCAGCAGTTTGGTTGCGACAGGGACCTACGAGCAGTACTTC	CASSLVATGTYEQYF
NA	TRBJ1-2	NA	TRBV30	TGTGCCTGGAGCAGACAGTCTAACTATGGCTACACCTTC	CAWSRQSNYGYTF
NA	TRBJ2-6	NA	TRBV9	TGTGCCAGCAGCGGGGGGGGCCGCCGGGCCAACGTCCTGACTTTC	CASSGGGRRANVLTF
NA	TRBJ2-7	NA	TRBV5-6	TGTGCCAGCAGCCCTGGGGCAGGCTCCAATTACGAGCAGTACTTC	CASSPGAGSNYEQYF
NA	TRBJ2-1	NA	TRBV29-1	TGCAGCGTTGAAAAGCACAATGAGCAGTTCTTC	CSVEKHNEQFF
TRBD1	TRBJ1-2	NA	TRBV4-1	TGCGCCAGCAGCCAACTGGACAGGGGTGAGAACTATGGCTACACCTTC	CASSQLDRGENYGYTF
TRBD1	TRBJ2-7	NA	TRBV7-9	TGTGCCAGCAGCTTTACGGGACAGTCCTACGAGCAGTACTTC	CASSFTGQSYEQYF
NA	TRBJ2-7	NA	TRBV21-1	TGTGCCAGCAGCAAGTACGGACAGGGTCCTCCCTACGAGCAGTACTTC	CASSKYGQGPPYEQYF
TRBD1	TRBJ2-2	NA	TRBV6-1	TGTGCCAGCAGGGGACAGGGGGCGGGAACCGGGGAGCTGTTTTTT	CASRGQGAGTGELFF
NA	TRBJ1-2	NA	TRBV7-2	TGTGCCAGCAGCCCCCCCGAAGGGGGCTATGGCTACACCTTC	CASSPPEGGYGYTF
NA	TRBJ1-4	few	TRBV7-2	TGTGCCAGCAGCTTAGAGGGGACAAGTAATGAAAAACTGTTTTTT	CASSLEGTSNEKLFF
TRBD1	TRBJ1-1	NA	TRBV19	TGTGCCAGTAGCCACAGGGGGATGAACACTGAAGCTTTCTTT	CASSHRGMNTEAFF
NA	TRBJ2-3	NA	TRBV14	TGTGCCAGCAGCCAAGCCCGGGGAGGCACGCAGTATTTT	CASSQARGGTQYF
NA	TRBJ1-1	NA	TRBV7-9	TGTGCCAGCAGCTTAGGAGCAGGGTCGGTTGAAGCTTTCTTT	CASSLGAGSVEAFF